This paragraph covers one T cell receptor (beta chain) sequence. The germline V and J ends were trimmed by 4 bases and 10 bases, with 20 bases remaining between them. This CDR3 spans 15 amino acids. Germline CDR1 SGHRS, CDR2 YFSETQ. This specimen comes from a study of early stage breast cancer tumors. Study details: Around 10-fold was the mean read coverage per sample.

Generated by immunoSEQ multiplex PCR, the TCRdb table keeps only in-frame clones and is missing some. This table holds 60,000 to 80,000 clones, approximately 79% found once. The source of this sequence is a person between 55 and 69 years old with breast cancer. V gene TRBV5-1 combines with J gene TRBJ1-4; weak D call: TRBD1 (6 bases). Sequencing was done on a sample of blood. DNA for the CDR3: TGCGCCAGCAGCCCCCGTCAGGGGAGTGGGGGAAAACTGTTTTTT. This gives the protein CASSPRQGSGGKLFF.